This T cell receptor (beta chain) was identified in a study of PD-1 blockade in classical Hodgkin lymphoma. Profiling relied on immunoSEQ multiplex PCR, and the TCRdb table lists in-frame clones only, not all of them. The sample lists 5,000 or so clones, about four fifths occurring once. This clone was seen just once. The antigen is undetermined. Study-level points and caveats: Complete responders entered with baseline diversity on par with newly diagnosed patients, the results showed. There was a significant rise in CD4+ TCR diversity by C4D1, with no such rise for CD8+. Reported baseline diversity: healthy donors highest, relapsed/refractory patients lowest. When nivolumab was started under 1 year after ASCT, patients were excluded.

Each patient experienced a relapse that followed autologous stem cell transplantation, and brentuximab vedotin exposure varied. Magnetic negative selection of thawed PBMCs yielded the CD8+ T cells. Trimming at V came to 5 bases and at J to 8 bases, leaving 9 bases not matched to a gene. The CDR3 is 14 amino acids. CDR1 is MNHEY and CDR2 is SVGAGI in the germline V gene. The V gene is TRBV6-5, the J gene TRBJ1-3; 7 bases map to TRBD1. The material was CD8+ T cells from blood, obtained at baseline. This clonotype was sampled from a human donor with classical Hodgkin lymphoma. DNA of the CDR3: TGTGCCAGCAGTCCCCGGGACAGAGGAGACACCATATATTTT. Amino acid sequence: CASSPRDRGDTIYF.